These 22 T cell receptor beta chains were sequenced from one sample in a study of T cells in women clearing cervical HPV infection. Generated by immunoSEQ multiplex PCR, the TCRdb table keeps only in-frame clones and is missing some. Its table lists tens of thousands of clones. What was sequenced was blood buffy coat. These receptors all stem from a woman aged 18-69 years with a cervical HPV16 infection that either progressed to CIN3+ or cleared (not recorded which).

A note on this clone: The read terminates 3 residues before the CDR3 end, so the remaining end is supplied by the germline J gene. This chain uses TRBV11-3 with TRBJ1-1, with D tentatively TRBD1 (5 bases). The germline gives CDR1 SGHNT, CDR2 YENEEA. The CDR3 loop spans 14 amino acids. V gave up 5 bases and J gave up 2 bases, with 12 bases separating them. The sequenced CDR3 bases are TGTGCCAGCAGCCTGGGGCTACCTAACACTGAA. Translating gives CASSLGLPNTE. The CDR3, in full, reads CASSLGLPNTEAFF.

Concerning this clone: The read falls 3 residues short of the CDR3 end, and the missing part is taken from the germline J gene. V is TRBV28 and J is TRBJ1-6; the D gene is possibly TRBD1 (5 bases). The V end lost 4 bases, the J end lost 0 bases, and 10 bases lay between the germline ends. The germline gives CDR1 MDHEN, CDR2 SYDVKM. This CDR3 has 16 residues. This CDR3 is CASSSRGSSYNSPLHF. Incomplete CDR3 DNA: TGTGCCAGCAGTTCTAGGGGTAGCTCCTATAATTCACCC.

The covered CDR3 bases are TGTGCCATCAGTGATGGAACACCTGGGACAGGGGGCGCCAAAAACATT. Residues: CAISDGTPGTGGAKNI. The entire CDR3 reads CAISDGTPGTGGAKNIQYF. J is TRBJ2-4 and V is TRBV10-3, with 12 bases lining up with TRBD1. The CDR3 end falls 3 residues outside the read, so it is completed with the germline J gene. CDR1 is ENHRY and CDR2 is SYGVKD in the germline V gene. The CDR3 runs 19 residues. J lost 1 base, V lost 3 bases, and 10 bases had no gene match.

Turning to this clone: The read terminates 3 residues before the CDR3 end, so the remaining end is supplied by the germline J gene. This rearrangement joins TRBV4-1 to TRBJ1-4; D unresolved. Trimming took 0 bases from V and 7 from J, leaving 15 bases between them. The CDR3 has 16 amino acids. CDR1 is MGHRA and CDR2 is YSYEKL in the germline V gene. Partial CDR3 DNA: TGCGCCAGCAGCCAAGAAGAGGCTTCTCAAGGTGAAAAA. Translating gives CASSQEEASQGEK. The full CDR3 protein reads CASSQEEASQGEKLFF.

CDR3 in amino acids: CASIAQGPVDEQFF. The part of the CDR3 DNA that was read is TGTGCCAGCATCGCACAGGGACCGGTCGATGAG. The gene calls are TRBV5-4 and TRBJ2-1, with D possibly matching TRBD1 (6 bases). The CDR3 goes on 3 residues after the read ends, and that part is filled in from the germline J gene. The CDR3 runs 14 residues. Germline CDR1 and CDR2: SGHNT and YYREEE (reference sequence). V shed 6 bases and J shed 8 bases, with 18 bases lying between them.

Worth noting for this clone: The read is 3 residues too short to cover the CDR3 end, so that end is filled in from the germline J gene. This chain connects TRBV25-1 to TRBJ1-2; D possibly corresponds to TRBD1 (5 bases). Germline V CDR1 and CDR2: MGHDK, SYGVNS. V lost 3 bases and J 4 bases, leaving 9 bases between the germline ends. This CDR3 spans 13 amino acids. CDR3 sequence reads: CASSDSTAYGYTF. CDR3 DNA (partial): TGTGCCAGCAGTGACTCGACAGCCTATGGC.

In regard to this clone: The DNA ends 3 residues before the CDR3 does, and the rest of the CDR3 is filled in from the germline J gene. This chain connects TRBV19 to TRBJ2-5, with 7 bases identical to TRBD2. V shed 9 bases and J 6 bases; nucleotides not matched to a gene: 10. CDR1 and CDR2 (germline): LNHDA, SQIVND (reference sequence). This CDR3 is 13 amino acids long. The DNA read from the CDR3 is TGTGCCAGCCACCTGTGGGGGGGGAAGACC. Its translation: CASHLWGGKT. The whole CDR3 protein reads CASHLWGGKTQYF.

With respect to this clone: The read is 3 residues too short to cover the CDR3 end, so that end is filled in from the germline J gene. This rearrangement joins TRBV12-3 or TRBV12-4 to TRBJ2-1; 7 bases match TRBD1. The CDR3 length is 14 residues. The J segment lost 6 bases and the V segment lost 6 bases, leaving 8 bases of the junction unmatched. The CDR3 sequence is CASRPQQGSNEQFF. The sequenced part of the CDR3 DNA is TGTGCCAGCAGGCCACAACAGGGGAGCAATGAG.

This CDR3 is CATGLARHEQYF. CDR3 DNA, as far as it was read: TGTGCCACGGGACTAGCGCGACACGAG. This chain joins TRBV6-2 or TRBV6-3 and TRBJ2-7, with 10 nucleotides matching TRBD2. The sequenced fragment ends 3 residues before the CDR3 boundary, so the rest is inferred from the germline J gene. With 10 bases clipped from V and 5 bases from J, the junction kept 5 bases outside the gene matches. Germline V gives CDR1 MNHEY, CDR2 SVGEGT. The CDR3 is 12 amino acids.

Comments on this clone: The missing CDR3 end, 3 residues past where the read stops, is filled in from the germline J gene. This chain connects TRBV12-5 to TRBJ1-3; 7 bases map to TRBD1. Germline trimming cut 7 bases from V and 9 bases from J; bases unmatched to any gene: 9. Germline lookup yields CDR1 LGHNT and CDR2 FRNRAP. This CDR3 is built from 13 residues. The sequenced CDR3 bases are TGTGCTAGTGCCCCCGACAGGGAAAGCACC. Its translation: CASAPDREST. The whole CDR3 region reads CASAPDRESTIYF.

Concerning this clone itself: The missing CDR3 end, 3 residues past where the read stops, is filled in from the germline J gene. This chain links TRBV20-1 with TRBJ2-7, with D perhaps TRBD2 (5 bases). The CDR3 has 12 amino acids. Germline lookup yields CDR1 DFQATT and CDR2 SNEGSKA (reference sequence). The V and J ends lost 3 bases and 2 bases respectively, with 8 bases between them. CDR3 amino acids: CSARDLTYEQYF. CDR3 DNA (partial): TGCAGTGCTAGGGACTTGACCTACGAG.

As for this clone: The CDR3 end falls 3 residues outside the read, so it is completed with the germline J gene. J is TRBJ1-2 and V is TRBV18; 7 bases line up with TRBD1. Losses at the gene ends were 2 bases for V and 7 bases for J; bases not matched to a gene: 7. The CDR3 loop spans 14 amino acids. Germline V gives CDR1 KGHSH, CDR2 LQKENI. Partial CDR3 DNA: TGTGCCAGCTCACCATATGACAGGGCAGGTGGC. As protein: CASSPYDRAGG. The full-length CDR3 reads as CASSPYDRAGGYTF.

Partial CDR3 DNA: TGCGCCAGCAGCCCAAATAGCGGGGGGGCGCACGAG. Translated: CASSPNSGGAHE. The full CDR3 sequence reads CASSPNSGGAHEQYF. J is TRBJ2-7 and V is TRBV5-1, with 11 bases lining up with TRBD2. From the germline J gene comes the end of the CDR3, since the read stops 3 residues before it. V shed 4 bases and J 5 bases; nucleotides not matched to a gene: 8. Germline V gene data show CDR1 as SGHRS and CDR2 as YFSETQ. The CDR3 has 15 residues.

As concerns this clone: The read halts 3 residues ahead of the CDR3 end, with the missing end drawn from the germline J gene. V gene TRBV7-8 combines with J gene TRBJ2-5, with TRBD2 as a possible D gene (7 bases). V lost 2 bases to trimming and J lost 2 bases, with 15 bases between them. Germline V gene data show CDR1 as SGHVS and CDR2 as FQNEAQ. The CDR3 length is 16 residues. This chain's CDR3 is CASSLRGGAEQETQYF. The CDR3 bases that were read are TGTGCCAGCAGCTTAAGGGGGGGGGCAGAGCAAGAGACC.

The CDR3: CASSVGQGAYEQYF. The CDR3 DNA, read in part, is TGTGCCAGCAGCGTAGGTCAGGGAGCATACGAG. The chain is built from TRBV9 and TRBJ2-7, with D possibly being TRBD1 or TRBD2 (5 bases each). The missing CDR3 end, 3 residues past where the read stops, is filled in from the germline J gene. Trimming removed 0 bases from V and 4 bases from J, with 11 bases in between. Germline assignment: CDR1 SGDLS and CDR2 YYNGEE. This CDR3 region has 14 residues.

Worth noting for this clone: From the germline J gene comes the end of the CDR3, since the read stops 3 residues before it. The rearrangement uses TRBV5-1 and TRBJ2-1, with 8 bases identical to TRBD2. The V gene end was trimmed by 3 bases and the J gene end by 9 bases; junction bases not matched to a gene: 11. Germline loops: CDR1 SGHRS, CDR2 YFSETQ. CDR3 length: 15 amino acids. CDR3 sequence: CASSSSMSGGSEQFF. CDR3 bases read: TGCGCCAGCAGCTCCTCAATGAGCGGGGGCAGTGAG.

As to this clone: Coverage ceases 3 residues before the CDR3 finishes, and the germline J gene fills in the end. The chain combines TRBV30 with TRBJ2-2; D is possibly TRBD2 (5 bases). V gave up 2 bases and J gave up 6 bases, with 7 bases separating them. The CDR3 spans 12 residues. In germline, CDR1 is GTSNPN, CDR2 SVGIG (reference sequence). The CDR3 here is CAWSRGPGELFF. The sequenced CDR3 bases are TGTGCCTGGAGTCGAGGGCCCGGGGAG. Complete variable domain (other parts from reference TRBV30 and TRBJ2-2): SQTIHQWPATLVQPVGSPLSLECTVEGTSNPNLYWYRQAAGRGLQLLFYSVGIGQISSEVPQNLSASRPQDRQFILSSKKLLLSDSGFYLCAWSRGPGELFFGEGSRLTVL.

Comments on this clone: The read stops 3 residues short of the end of the CDR3; the missing end is completed from the germline J gene. This rearrangement joins TRBV2 to TRBJ2-1, with 16 bases matching TRBD2. Germline V gene sequence: CDR1 SNHLY, CDR2 FYNNEI. The J segment lost 9 bases and the V segment lost 8 bases, leaving 1 base of the junction unmatched. The CDR3 extends over 13 amino acids. The DNA read from the CDR3 is TGTGCCAGCGGGACTAGCGGGAGGGGTGAG. Translated: CASGTSGRGE. The entire CDR3 is CASGTSGRGEQFF.

As concerns this clone: The read terminates 3 residues ahead of where the CDR3 ends, so the germline J gene completes it. The chain has TRBV10-3 and TRBJ2-2; TRBD2 aligns across 7 bases. CDR1 and CDR2 (germline): ENHRY, SYGVKD. Germline trimming cut 2 bases from V and 6 bases from J; bases unmatched to any gene: 6. CDR3 size: 15 residues. The covered CDR3 bases are TGTGCCATCAGTGAGAGCGGGGAATGGTCCGGGGAG. This sequence encodes CAISESGEWSGE. The entire CDR3 reads CAISESGEWSGELFF.

On this clone: The read stops 3 residues short of the end of the CDR3; the missing end is completed from the germline J gene. The chain couples TRBV7-2 to TRBJ1-2; D unresolved. The CDR3 is 12 residues long. The germline CDR1 and CDR2 sequences are SGHTA and FQGNSA. The DNA read from the CDR3 is TGTGCCAGCAGCATACAATACAGTCAC. Its translation: CASSIQYSH. The entire CDR3 protein is CASSIQYSHYTF.

Note on this clone: The read ends 3 residues shy of where the CDR3 ends; the end is completed using the germline J gene. V usage is TRBV18 and J usage is TRBJ2-3, with 7 bases lining up with TRBD2. This CDR3 has 16 amino acids. From germline, CDR1 is KGHSH and CDR2 LQKENI. Germline trimming cut 0 bases from V and 6 bases from J; bases unmatched to any gene: 9. The part of the CDR3 DNA that was read is TGTGCCAGCTCACCACCCCTACGGGGGAGGGCTGATACG. It translates to CASSPPLRGRADT. The entire CDR3 protein reads CASSPPLRGRADTQYF.

As to this clone: The CDR3 extends 3 residues past the end of the read, so its final part is completed from the germline J gene. This chain connects TRBV2 to TRBJ2-2; 11 bases line up with TRBD2. J was trimmed by 5 bases and V by 6 bases; bases with no gene match: 5. This CDR3 comprises 15 residues. Germline lookup yields CDR1 SNHLY and CDR2 FYNNEI. The CDR3 loop is CASRITSGGTGELFF. The covered CDR3 bases are TGTGCCAGCAGGATTACTAGCGGGGGAACCGGGGAG.